This T cell receptor beta chain was documented in a study of blood T cell repertoires in COVID-19 (dated by TCRdb to between 2020 and 2021). General notes on the study: Samples covering the acute and convalescent phases of COVID-19 were provided by collaborators in the United States, Italy and Spain. The dataset comprised deeply sampled blood TCRbeta repertoires from subjects exposed to, actively infected with, or recovered from COVID-19. HLA class I and class II types, where available, came from metadata supplied by the sample provider rather than from assay-based typing. A de-identified subject ID, COVID-19 status, age in years and sex were almost always included in the sample metadata. The prospective study material was composed of cDNA or gDNA derived from T cells, B-cell-depleted T cells, or PBMCs. The repertoires were released in a freely available public database meant as a resource for research on the immune response to SARS-CoV-2. The samples were drawn from two sources: the first 160 participants of the ongoing ImmuneRACE study, and fewer than 1,500 subjects contributed by 6 global collaborators.

This clone was recorded only once. Its antigen is unknown. Per-base quality was not reported, and no clone a single base away is much larger than it. TCRbeta CDR3 regions were amplified from genomic DNA by means of the immunoSEQ Assay, a bias-controlled multiplex PCR. The study's own analysis went as follows. Nucleated cell counts per sample were estimated from amplification of reference gene primers within the assay. Sequence reads were collapsed and filtered to measure the absolute abundance of every unique TCRbeta CDR3 rearrangement. For each sample, productive Simpson clonality was calculated as the square root of Simpson's diversity index over productive rearrangements. As stored in TCRdb, this immuneACCESS dataset retains in-frame rearrangements with V and J assigned. A fraction of the clones does not appear; measured against another copy, unresolved V genes explain less than half of the discrepancy, and the remainder lacks a known reason. The D gene and trimming were derived from the DNA, and the V and J assignments and clone size from that table. The table for this sample lists tens of thousands of clones; more than 70% of them were counted only once. Of the sample, approximately 32% falls within the top ten clones.

Collaborating institutions collected whole blood in K2EDTA tubes following their own protocols. For TCRbeta analysis, collaborators shipped samples as frozen whole blood, isolated PBMCs, or DNA extracted from either of those sample types. The research as a whole found: The quantity of clinical and demographic metadata differed by source and by participant and was supplied without curation.

Source material: peripheral blood. The source is a human donor in a cohort sampled during active COVID-19.

The DNA sequence follows: TGTGCCAGCTCACCACCCCGGGACAGGTGGGGAAACGAGCAGTACTTC. Its coded protein is CASSPPRDRWGNEQYF. The rearrangement combines TRBV18 with TRBJ2-7; a stretch of 8 junction bases matches TRBD1. The germline V gene gives CDR1 as KGHSH and CDR2 as LQKENI. After removal of 0 bases from V and 5 bases from J, the junction retains 9 bases not matched to a gene. Its CDR3 holds 16 amino acids, cysteine through phenylalanine. The sequence is cut down to CDR3 DNA, 48 bases in frame from base 1. Where the CDR3 stops, the reference TRBV18 and TRBJ2-7 genes take over; the full variable domain is NAGVMQNPRHLVRRRGQEARLRCSPMKGHSHVYWYRQLPEEGLKFMVYLQKENIIDESGMPKERFSAEFPKEGPSILRIQQVVRGDSAAYFCASSPPRDRWGNEQYFGPGTRLTVT.